One sample yielded the 32 T cell receptor beta chains listed below, sequenced in a study of cytomegalovirus exposure and HLA in healthy donors. Primers: 60 Vbeta forward and 13 Jbeta reverse. Some clones are missing from TCRdb's copy, which holds only in-frame ones; the method was immunoSEQ multiplex PCR. The sample lists some 150,000 clones; just under 80% were seen once. The sample consisted of PBMCs. The receptors here all came from a man aged 30-40 years in good health and CMV-seronegative.

This chain joins TRBV7-2 and TRBJ1-4, with TRBD1 as a possible D gene (5 bases). The ends were cut back, 5 bases at V and 7 bases at J, with 20 bases in the middle. Germline CDR1 reads SGHTA; CDR2 reads FQGNSA. The CDR3 totals 16 residues. CDR3 sequence reads: CASSRPPGGDVEKLFF. CDR3 sequence (DNA): TGTGCCAGCAGCAGACCTCCGGGAGGGGATGTTGAAAAACTGTTTTTT. Full variable domain (outside the CDR3, taken from reference TRBV7-2 and TRBJ1-4): GAGVSQSPSNKVTEKGKDVELRCDPISGHTALYWYRQSLGQGLEFLIYFQGNSAPDKSGLPSDRFSAERTGGSVSTLTIQRTQQEDSAVYLCASSRPPGGDVEKLFFGSGTQLSVL.

As to this clone: At one end, the junction sequence differs from germline, possibly due to a read error. V is TRBV27 and J is TRBJ1-2; D call uncertain. Germline lookup yields CDR1 MNHEY and CDR2 SMNVEV (reference sequence). This CDR3 has 13 amino acids. CDR3 in DNA: TGTGCCAGCAGGACGAGAAAGGAGGATGGCTACCCCTTC. Its protein product is CASRTRKEDGYPF.

V gene TRBV28 combines with J gene TRBJ2-3; 11 bases are a match to TRBD2. From germline, CDR1 is MDHEN and CDR2 SYDVKM. With V trimmed by 5 bases and J by 4 bases, 11 bases remained unmatched. The CDR3 consists of 17 residues. In DNA form, the CDR3 reads TGTGCCAGCAGTCTCCCCGACCGACTAGCGGGGCCAGATACGCAGTATTTT. It encodes CASSLPDRLAGPDTQYF. The whole variable domain, filled in from reference TRBV28 and TRBJ2-3, reads DVKVTQSSRYLVKRTGEKVFLECVQDMDHENMFWYRQDPGLGLRLIYFSYDVKMKEKGDIPEGYSVSREKKERFSLILESASTNQTSMYLCASSLPDRLAGPDTQYFGPGTRLTVL.

The CDR3 spells CASLSTNQPQHF. As DNA, the CDR3 is TGCGCCAGCTTGTCCACTAATCAGCCCCAGCATTTT. This sequence joins TRBV5-1 and TRBJ1-5; D is unclear. The V end was cut by 7 bases, the J end by 4 bases, with 9 bases between. The germline CDR1 and CDR2 sequences are SGHRS and YFSETQ. The CDR3 loop spans 12 amino acids.

J is TRBJ2-7 and V is TRBV5-1, with 8 positions matching TRBD1. CDR1 is SGHRS and CDR2 is YFSETQ in the germline V gene. This CDR3 spans 17 amino acids. J was trimmed by 5 bases and V by 4 bases; bases with no gene match: 17. The DNA for the CDR3 is TGCGCCAGCAGCCCGGGAGCATTCACAGGGGGGACGAACGAGCAGTACTTC. This codes for CASSPGAFTGGTNEQYF.

This chain joins TRBV2 and TRBJ2-3; 7 bases agree with TRBD1. The germline CDR1 and CDR2 sequences are SNHLY and FYNNEI. The CDR3 totals 14 residues. The ends lost 8 bases at V and 2 bases at J; junction bases unmatched: 7. The CDR3 region is CASSGQYLTDTQYF. The DNA for the CDR3 is TGTGCCAGCTCGGGACAGTACCTCACAGATACGCAGTATTTT.

V is TRBV27 and J is TRBJ2-7; 9 nucleotides match TRBD1. V trimming: 5 bases; J trimming: 3 bases; junction bases outside the gene matches: 8. This CDR3 region has 15 residues. Germline V gives CDR1 MNHEY, CDR2 SMNVEV (reference sequence). The CDR3 is CASSRGQGSLYEQYF. CDR3 DNA sequence: TGTGCCAGCAGTCGTGGACAGGGGAGCCTCTACGAGCAGTACTTC.

J is TRBJ2-2 and V is TRBV29-1, with 8 bases fitting TRBD2. Germline values: CDR1 SQVTM, CDR2 ANQGSEA. The V and J ends lost 4 bases and 5 bases, in that order; junction bases with no gene match: 6. The CDR3 length is 14 residues. The CDR3 coding sequence is TGCAGCGTTGCGGCGATAGCGGGGACCGGGGAGCTGTTTTTT. It codes for CSVAAIAGTGELFF.

The CDR3 is CASSYSRTEYNSPLHF. The CDR3 DNA sequence: TGTGCCAGCAGTTACTCGAGGACAGAATATAATTCACCCCTCCACTTT. The V call is TRBV6-6, the J call TRBJ1-6; tentatively, D is TRBD1 (6 bases). CDR1 is MNHNY, CDR2 SVGAGI, per germline (reference sequence). The length of the CDR3 is 16 residues. Trimming took off 0 bases at V and 4 bases at J, with 10 bases between the two ends.

The rearrangement joins TRBV4-1 to TRBJ2-5; 15 nucleotides agree with TRBD2. Germline V CDR1 and CDR2: MGHRA, YSYEKL. J gave up 2 bases and V 4 bases, and 8 bases lay outside the gene matches. The CDR3 spans 18 residues. The CDR3 DNA follows: TGCGCCAGCAGCCCGGGACTAGCGGGGGGCGGGAGTCAAGAGACCCAGTACTTC. It specifies CASSPGLAGGGSQETQYF.

The rearrangement uses TRBV9 and TRBJ1-1; TRBD1 matches at 7 bases. The CDR3 sequence is 15 residues long. The junction had 10 bases not matched to a gene; V was cut back by 4 bases and J by 4 bases. CDR1 is SGDLS and CDR2 is YYNGEE in the germline V gene. In nucleotides, the CDR3 is TGTGCCAGCAGCCCCCGCGTTCAGGGGGGCACTGAAGCTTTCTTT. Translated: CASSPRVQGGTEAFF.

The J gene is TRBJ1-2, the V gene TRBV4-1, with 7 bases that match TRBD1. In germline, CDR1 is MGHRA, CDR2 YSYEKL. Trimming took 4 bases from V and 4 from J; bases not matched to a gene: 6. The CDR3 has 14 residues. The CDR3 region has the DNA TGCGCCAGCAGCCGCGGGACAGAAGCCTATGGCTACACCTTC. As protein: CASSRGTEAYGYTF.

The chain combines TRBV30 with TRBJ2-6, with 7 nucleotides matching TRBD1. V lost 3 bases, J lost 1 base, and 12 bases stayed unmatched. From germline, CDR1 is GTSNPN and CDR2 SVGIG (reference sequence). There are 18 residues in the CDR3. CDR3 nucleotide sequence: TGTGCCTGGAGGACGACAGGGATCGCTTGGTCTGGGGCCAACGTCCTGACTTTC. Protein sequence: CAWRTTGIAWSGANVLTF.

The V gene is TRBV7-6, the J gene TRBJ1-1; D gene uncertain. The CDR3 length is 12 residues. In germline, CDR1 is SGHVS, CDR2 FNYEAQ. V was trimmed by 4 bases and J by 8 bases, leaving 11 bases between them. In nucleotides, the CDR3 is TGTGCCAGCAGCTCCCCGGGAAAAGAAGCTTTCTTT. This codes for CASSSPGKEAFF.

The genes are TRBV18 and TRBJ2-1; D perhaps matches TRBD1 (6 bases). This CDR3 is 14 amino acids long. With 4 bases removed from V and 7 bases from J, the gap between germline ends came to 14 bases. CDR1 and CDR2 from the germline V gene are KGHSH and LQKENI. For the CDR3, the DNA is TGTGCCAGCTCACTATCGTTGGGGGCGAATGAGCAGTTCTTC. Amino acid sequence: CASSLSLGANEQFF.

V usage is TRBV7-9 and J usage is TRBJ2-1; TRBD1 matches at 9 bases. This CDR3 region has 18 residues. Germline V gene lookup returns CDR1 SEHNR and CDR2 FQNEAQ (reference sequence). V gave up 4 bases and J gave up 6 bases; unmatched junction bases: 16. The CDR3 DNA follows: TGTGCCAGCAGCTCTCCCTGGGACAGGGCCAGGTTTATCAATGAGCAGTTCTTC. Amino acids: CASSSPWDRARFINEQFF.

The J gene is TRBJ1-1, the V gene TRBV28, with D possibly TRBD1 on 6 matching bases. Germline V gives CDR1 MDHEN, CDR2 SYDVKM. There are 15 residues in the CDR3. Trimming stripped 2 bases from V and 5 bases from J, with 15 bases between. CDR3 DNA: TGTGCCAGCAGTTTACCACAGGGTGGGTATACTGAAGCTTTCTTT. It translates to CASSLPQGGYTEAFF.

The chain links TRBV5-1 to TRBJ2-1, with TRBD2 matching over 7 bases. After removal of 4 bases from V and 0 bases from J, the junction contained 4 bases not matched to a gene. The CDR3 runs 15 residues. Looked up from germline, CDR1 is SGHRS and CDR2 is YFSETQ. Here the CDR3 reads CASSASGNSYNEQFF. The CDR3 DNA is TGCGCCAGCAGCGCCAGCGGGAACTCCTACAATGAGCAGTTCTTC.

The genes are TRBV19 and TRBJ1-1; 7 nucleotides match TRBD1. The CDR3 runs 14 residues. The V gene's germline CDR1 is LNHDA and CDR2 SQIVND (reference sequence). V lost 7 bases to trimming and J lost 7 bases; unmatched junction nucleotides: 12. The CDR3 region is CASIDRQGTFEAFF. The CDR3 region has the DNA TGTGCCAGTATCGATCGACAGGGAACCTTTGAAGCTTTCTTT.

This chain links TRBV4-1 with TRBJ1-2, with 9 nucleotides matching TRBD1. The V gene end was trimmed by 2 bases and the J gene end by 7 bases; junction bases not matched to a gene: 8. The CDR3 length is 15 residues. Per germline, CDR1 MGHRA and CDR2 YSYEKL. CDR3 DNA: TGCGCCAGCAGCCAACCGGGACAGGGACCCTTTGGCTACACCTTC. Translating it yields CASSQPGQGPFGYTF.

The J gene is TRBJ2-7, the V gene TRBV19; a possible D gene is TRBD2 (6 bases). Between the trimmed V and J ends, which lost 3 bases and 1 base, there was a span of 10 bases. The CDR3 covers 14 residues. Germline CDR1 and CDR2: LNHDA and SQIVND (reference sequence). CDR3 amino acids: CASSIQEGSYEQYF. In nucleotides, the CDR3 is TGTGCCAGTAGTATCCAGGAGGGGTCCTACGAGCAGTACTTC. Combining the CDR3 with reference TRBV19 and TRBJ2-7 gives the whole variable domain DGGITQSPKYLFRKEGQNVTLSCEQNLNHDAMYWYRQDPGQGLRLIYYSQIVNDFQKGDIAEGYSVSREKKESFPLTVTSAQKNPTAFYLCASSIQEGSYEQYFGPGTRLTVT.

This clone was picked up one time. The V gene is TRBV5-1, the J gene TRBJ2-7; TRBD1 might be the D (6 bases). Per germline, CDR1 SGHRS and CDR2 YFSETQ. Trimming cost V 3 bases and J 3 bases, with 13 bases left between them. This CDR3 is built from 14 residues. The DNA of the CDR3 is TGCGCCAGCAGCTCCCGGGACATAGGCTACGAGCAGTACTTC. This gives the protein CASSSRDIGYEQYF. The full variable domain, with the rest looked up from reference TRBV5-1 and TRBJ2-7, is KAGVTQTPRYLIKTRGQQVTLSCSPISGHRSVSWYQQTPGQGLQFLFEYFSETQRNKGNFPGRFSGRQFSNSRSEMNVSTLELGDSALYLCASSSRDIGYEQYFGPGTRLTVT.

This clone was recorded many times. V usage is TRBV9 and J usage is TRBJ1-2; 10 bases map to TRBD1. The V gene's germline CDR1 is SGDLS and CDR2 YYNGEE. V shed 2 bases, J shed 1 base, and the junction held 8 bases outside the gene matches. The CDR3 totals 17 residues. CDR3 sequence reads: CASSVGGGTGDNYGYTF. CDR3 nucleotides: TGTGCCAGCAGCGTGGGTGGTGGGACAGGGGATAACTATGGCTACACCTTC.

This sequence joins TRBV4-2 and TRBJ1-6; the D is unclear. This CDR3 contains 14 residues. Trimming took off 3 bases at V and 7 bases at J, with 10 bases between the two ends. Per germline, CDR1 LGHNA and CDR2 YNFKEQ. The CDR3 loop reads CASSQANENSPLHF. The CDR3 DNA is TGTGCCAGCAGCCAGGCAAATGAAAATTCACCCCTCCACTTT.

The genes are TRBV7-6 and TRBJ1-4, with D tentatively TRBD1 (6 bases). Germline CDR1 is SGHVS and CDR2 is FNYEAQ. V lost 0 bases and J lost 3, with 11 bases in between. The CDR3 is 16 residues long. DNA for the CDR3: TGTGCCAGCAGCTTAGCGATGGGGGCACCTAATGAAAAACTGTTTTTT. Translation gives CASSLAMGAPNEKLFF.

This clone was seen only a few times. The CDR3 sequence: CAWSVRGVAYEQYF. The CDR3 DNA sequence: TGTGCCTGGAGTGTACGGGGGGTTGCCTACGAGCAGTACTTC. This chain links TRBV30 with TRBJ2-7; 7 nucleotides line up with TRBD2. V shed 0 bases and J 2 bases; nucleotides not matched to a gene: 4. Germline values: CDR1 GTSNPN, CDR2 SVGIG (reference sequence). This CDR3 is built from 14 residues.

The chain joins TRBV27 to TRBJ2-1; 16 bases are a match to TRBD2. The CDR3 is 15 residues long. Per the germline V gene, CDR1 is MNHEY and CDR2 is SMNVEV (reference sequence). Trimming took 5 bases from V and 12 from J; bases not matched to a gene: 7. As DNA, the CDR3 is TGTGCCAGCAGTCCGGGGACTAGCGGGAGGGGAGGGCAGTTCTTC. Encoded protein: CASSPGTSGRGGQFF.

The genes are TRBV19 and TRBJ2-7, with D possibly matching TRBD2 (6 bases). Trimming stripped 7 bases from V and 11 bases from J, with 9 bases between. The CDR3 is 9 residues long. Germline CDR1 reads LNHDA; CDR2 reads SQIVND (reference sequence). The CDR3: CASTGGKYF. As DNA, the CDR3 is TGTGCCAGTACTGGGGGGAAGTACTTC. Together with reference TRBV19 and TRBJ2-7, the CDR3 gives the full variable domain: DGGITQSPKYLFRKEGQNVTLSCEQNLNHDAMYWYRQDPGQGLRLIYYSQIVNDFQKGDIAEGYSVSREKKESFPLTVTSAQKNPTAFYLCASTGGKYFGPGTRLTVT.

This rearrangement joins TRBV7-9 to TRBJ1-3; TRBD1 matches at 9 bases. This CDR3 is built from 16 residues. V lost 2 bases to trimming and J lost 3 bases; unmatched junction nucleotides: 5. Germline V gene sequence: CDR1 SEHNR, CDR2 FQNEAQ (reference sequence). CDR3 in DNA: TGTGCCAGCAGCTTACTCGACAGGGGGTTTGGAAACACCATATATTTT. It translates to CASSLLDRGFGNTIYF.

V and J are TRBV5-1 and TRBJ2-1, with 11 bases aligning to TRBD1. After removal of 4 bases from V and 5 bases from J, the junction contained 5 bases not matched to a gene. This CDR3 is 15 amino acids long. The germline gives CDR1 SGHRS, CDR2 YFSETQ. Here the CDR3 reads CASSLGQGANNEQFF. The CDR3 region has the DNA TGCGCCAGCAGCCTAGGACAGGGGGCTAACAATGAGCAGTTCTTC.

The CDR3 sequence is CASSTSSYEQYF. The CDR3 nucleotides read TGTGCCAGCAGTACGAGCTCCTACGAGCAGTACTTC. The chain uses TRBV28 and TRBJ2-7; D ambiguous. The CDR3 covers 12 residues. Germline loops: CDR1 MDHEN, CDR2 SYDVKM. Trimming removed 5 bases from V and 0 bases from J, with 5 bases in between.

The chain carries TRBV19 and TRBJ2-7; tentatively, D is TRBD1 (5 bases). The CDR3 has 14 residues. CDR1 LNHDA and CDR2 SQIVND come from the germline V gene (reference sequence). Trimming took 0 bases from V and 6 from J, leaving 12 bases between them. This CDR3 reads CASSIEPGRREQYF. In DNA form, the CDR3 reads TGTGCCAGTAGTATAGAACCAGGGCGTCGCGAGCAGTACTTC.